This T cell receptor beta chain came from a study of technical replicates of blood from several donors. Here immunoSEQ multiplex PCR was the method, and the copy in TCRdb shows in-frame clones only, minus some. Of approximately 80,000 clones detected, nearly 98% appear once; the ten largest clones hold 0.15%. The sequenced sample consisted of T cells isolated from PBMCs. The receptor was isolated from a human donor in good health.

This CDR3 reads CASNIQASGTEAFF. The CDR3, as DNA: TGTGCCAGCAATATACAGGCTAGCGGCACTGAAGCTTTCTTT. The genes are TRBV6-6 and TRBJ1-1; a weak D match, TRBD1 (5 bases). Trimming left V 7 bases short and J 4 bases short, with 16 bases between. The CDR3 runs 14 residues. The germline CDR1 and CDR2 sequences are MNHNY and SVGAGI (reference sequence).